A single sample is the source of the 17 T cell receptor beta chains below, sequenced in a study of control samples from healthy donors and cancer patients. The assay was immunoSEQ multiplex PCR, and TCRdb's table has in-frame clones only and misses some. The data contain 55,000 to 65,000 clones, around 87% of them seen just once; the ten biggest clones take up about 12%. The specimen sequenced was PBMCs. These receptors were taken from a woman aged 60 to 75 with lung cancer.

The chain recombines TRBV5-4 with TRBJ2-2; a weak D match, TRBD2 (6 bases). Germline V gene data show CDR1 as SGHNT and CDR2 as YYREEE (reference sequence). V lost 1 base and J lost 4, with 8 bases in between. This CDR3 has 14 amino acids. The CDR3 DNA sequence: TGTGCCAGCAGCTTGAAGGGAGGCACCGGGGAGCTGTTTTTT. It specifies CASSLKGGTGELFF.

J is TRBJ2-7 and V is TRBV5-1; no definite D call. CDR1 and CDR2 from the germline V gene are SGHRS and YFSETQ. The CDR3 loop spans 14 amino acids. The ends were cut back, 7 bases at V and 4 bases at J, with 18 bases in the middle. The CDR3 protein is CASSRNSAPYEQYF. As DNA, the CDR3 is TGCGCCAGCTCCCGAAACAGCGCGCCGTACGAGCAGTACTTC.

The chain has TRBV29-1 and TRBJ2-3; TRBD1 matches at 9 bases. The junction had 11 bases not matched to a gene; V was cut back by 7 bases and J by 6 bases. The germline CDR1 and CDR2 sequences are SQVTM and ANQGSEA. The CDR3 covers 14 residues. The DNA of the CDR3 is TGCAGCGGCGACCCGGGACAGGGTATTGATACGCAGTATTTT. Translated, it gives CSGDPGQGIDTQYF.

Only one count was recorded for this clone. This chain joins TRBV28 and TRBJ1-1; D is unclear. Trimming took off 3 bases at V and 10 bases at J, with 12 bases between the two ends. The CDR3 totals 12 residues. CDR1 and CDR2 from the germline V gene are MDHEN and SYDVKM. This CDR3 is CASSFLSSLAFF. CDR3 bases: TGTGCCAGCAGTTTCCTGAGTTCCTTAGCTTTCTTT. The entire variable domain, with the rest obtained from reference TRBV28 and TRBJ1-1, is as follows: DVKVTQSSRYLVKRTGEKVFLECVQDMDHENMFWYRQDPGLGLRLIYFSYDVKMKEKGDIPEGYSVSREKKERFSLILESASTNQTSMYLCASSFLSSLAFFGQGTRLTVV.

The genes are TRBV19 and TRBJ1-1; possibly TRBD1 for D (5 bases). The length of the CDR3 is 15 residues. Per germline, CDR1 LNHDA and CDR2 SQIVND (reference sequence). V was cut by 4 bases and J by 1 base, with 13 bases left in between. CDR3 bases: TGTGCCAGTAGTACCCATCGGGGGGGGAACACTGAAGCTTTCTTT. It codes for CASSTHRGGNTEAFF.

The CDR3 DNA reads as TGTGCCAGCAGTGAACAGGGGGGGGCCGGAGATACGCAGTATTTT. Its translation: CASSEQGGAGDTQYF. This chain uses TRBV6-4 with TRBJ2-3; a possible D gene is TRBD1 (8 bases). Deletions cut 3 bases from V and 5 bases from J, with 15 bases between. The CDR3 sequence is 15 residues long. In germline, CDR1 is MRHNA, CDR2 SNTAGT.

For this clone: Compared with germline, one end of the junction differs, possibly owing to a read error. This chain joins TRBV19 and TRBJ2-4; perhaps D is TRBD1 or TRBD2 (5 bases each). From germline, CDR1 is LNHDA and CDR2 SQIVND (reference sequence). The CDR3 is made up of 15 amino acids. This CDR3 is CASSMGETAQNIQYF. The CDR3 nucleotides read TGTGCCAGTAGTATGGGAGAGACAGCCCAAAACATTCAGTACTTC. Variable domain in full (rest from reference TRBV19 and TRBJ2-4): DGGITQSPKYLFRKEGQNVTLSCEQNLNHDAMYWYRQDPGQGLRLIYYSQIVNDFQKGDIAEGYSVSREKKESFPLTVTSAQKNPTAFYLCASSMGETAQNIQYFGAGTRLSVL.

This chain links TRBV5-1 with TRBJ2-1, with D perhaps matching TRBD1 or TRBD2 (5 bases each). The CDR3 is 15 amino acids. The ends were cut back, 4 bases at V and 9 bases at J, with 20 bases in the middle. Germline CDR1 reads SGHRS; CDR2 reads YFSETQ. The DNA for the CDR3 is TGCGCCAGCAGCCTGGACCCGGGGCATGGGGGTGAGCAGTTCTTC. Residues: CASSLDPGHGGEQFF.

V usage is TRBV28 and J usage is TRBJ2-3, with 13 bases fitting TRBD2. Looked up from germline, CDR1 is MDHEN and CDR2 is SYDVKM. J was trimmed by 1 base and V by 6 bases; bases with no gene match: 10. The CDR3 totals 18 residues. This CDR3 reads CASSPPRTSGSGTDTQYF. The CDR3 coding sequence is TGTGCCAGCAGCCCTCCTAGGACTAGCGGGAGTGGCACAGATACGCAGTATTTT.

The V call is TRBV19, the J call TRBJ2-1; 12 bases match TRBD2. The CDR3 totals 15 residues. Per germline, CDR1 LNHDA and CDR2 SQIVND (reference sequence). Trimming took 5 bases from V and 4 from J; bases not matched to a gene: 3. The CDR3 sequence: CASSATSGRYNEQFF. The CDR3 coding sequence is TGTGCCAGTAGTGCAACTAGCGGGAGGTACAATGAGCAGTTCTTC.

The J gene is TRBJ2-3, the V gene TRBV7-8, with TRBD2 matching over 13 bases. The V and J ends lost 7 bases and 2 bases, in that order; junction bases with no gene match: 6. The CDR3 has 16 residues. Per germline, CDR1 SGHVS and CDR2 FQNEAQ. The CDR3 reads CASKTSGGHPTDTQYF. The DNA for the CDR3 is TGTGCCAGCAAGACTAGCGGGGGGCACCCCACAGATACGCAGTATTTT. Full variable domain (missing parts from reference TRBV7-8 and TRBJ2-3): GAGVSQSPRYKVAKRGQDVALRCDPISGHVSLFWYQQALGQGPEFLTYFQNEAQLDKSGLPSDRFFAERPEGSVSTLKIQRTQQEDSAVYLCASKTSGGHPTDTQYFGPGTRLTVL.

V gene TRBV10-2 combines with J gene TRBJ2-7, with D tentatively TRBD1 (5 bases). The germline V and J ends were trimmed by 8 bases and 3 bases, with 8 bases remaining between them. CDR1 WSHSY and CDR2 SAAADI come from the germline V gene. CDR3 length: 11 residues. CDR3 sequence (DNA): TGCGCCAGCCTTGACAGCTACGAGCAGTACTTC. It is translated as CASLDSYEQYF.

J is TRBJ1-2 and V is TRBV28, with 7 positions matching TRBD1. In germline, CDR1 is MDHEN, CDR2 SYDVKM. The CDR3 has 15 amino acids. V lost 6 bases to trimming and J lost 4 bases; unmatched junction nucleotides: 11. The chain's CDR3 is CASRKGQTRFYGYTF. The CDR3 DNA reads as TGTGCCAGCAGGAAGGGACAGACTCGCTTCTATGGCTACACCTTC.

This clone was counted a few times. The rearrangement uses TRBV3-1 (or the pseudogene TRBV3-2) and TRBJ2-4, with 7 bases identical to TRBD1. V shed 3 bases and J 0 bases; nucleotides not matched to a gene: 5. The germline V gene encodes CDR1 LGHDT and CDR2 YNNKEL (reference sequence). The CDR3 has 16 residues. The CDR3 DNA follows: TGTGCCAGCAGCCAGGCCGGACAGGTAGCCAAAAACATTCAGTACTTC. It translates to CASSQAGQVAKNIQYF.

The chain employs TRBV19 and TRBJ1-6; 9 nucleotides line up with TRBD1. The CDR3 is 14 residues long. V was pared by 10 bases and J by 9 bases, with 10 bases of the junction left unmatched. CDR1 is LNHDA, CDR2 SQIVND, per germline (reference sequence). The CDR3 DNA reads TGTGCCACCACAGGGGGCTCTAGGGGTTCACCCCTCCACTTT. It codes for CATTGGSRGSPLHF.

This rearrangement joins TRBV9 to TRBJ2-1, with TRBD2 matching over 9 bases. J was trimmed by 7 bases and V by 4 bases; bases with no gene match: 12. Germline V gene data show CDR1 as SGDLS and CDR2 as YYNGEE. The CDR3 contains 16 residues. CDR3 nucleotide sequence: TGTGCCAGCAGCACGATGGCGCGGGGGGGCATTAATGAGCAGTTCTTC. As protein: CASSTMARGGINEQFF.

The CDR3 region is CASSLGRSNEKLFF. The CDR3 DNA follows: TGTGCCAGCAGCTTGGGCCGTTCTAATGAAAAACTGTTTTTT. The chain recombines TRBV5-6 with TRBJ1-4; D gene uncertain. Trimming removed 0 bases at V and 3 bases at J, with 6 bases between. Germline CDR1 SGHDT, CDR2 YYEEEE. The CDR3 loop spans 14 amino acids. Filled out from reference TRBV5-6 and TRBJ1-4, the complete variable domain reads DAGVTQSPTHLIKTRGQQVTLRCSPKSGHDTVSWYQQALGQGPQFIFQYYEEEERQRGNFPDRFSGHQFPNYSSELNVNALLLGDSALYLCASSLGRSNEKLFFGSGTQLSVL.